The 25 T cell receptor beta chains in this list originate from one sample, sequenced in a study of cytomegalovirus exposure and HLA in healthy donors. The study ran its PCR with 60 Vbeta and 13 Jbeta primers. The table came from immunoSEQ multiplex PCR; TCRdb's copy has only in-frame clones and leaves some out. The sample includes 130,000 or so clones. What was sequenced was PBMCs. The origin of the receptors is a woman in her sixties or seventies in good health and CMV-seronegative.

V is TRBV27 and J is TRBJ1-5; possibly TRBD1 for D (6 bases). Germline CDR1 MNHEY, CDR2 SMNVEV (reference sequence). The CDR3 is 14 amino acids. Trimming took 3 bases from V and 5 from J, leaving 11 bases between them. The DNA for the CDR3 is TGTGCCAGCAGTTTTGGGGGACAATATCAGCCCCAGCATTTT. It is translated as CASSFGGQYQPQHF.

V gene TRBV5-1 combines with J gene TRBJ2-5, with TRBD1 as a possible D gene (6 bases). Germline V gene data show CDR1 as SGHRS and CDR2 as YFSETQ. This CDR3 contains 18 residues. Trimming pared 4 bases from V and 5 bases from J, leaving 27 bases between. CDR3 in DNA: TGCGCCAGCAGCCCCAACACGAATAACAGGGATGGGGAGGAGACCCAGTACTTC. This codes for CASSPNTNNRDGEETQYF.

V usage is TRBV6-6 and J usage is TRBJ1-3; the D is unclear. V was shortened by 2 bases and J by 2 bases, with 13 bases between the two germline ends. CDR3 length equals 16 residues. CDR1 and CDR2 from the germline V gene are MNHNY and SVGAGI (reference sequence). CDR3: CASSYRETPTGNTIYF. Here the CDR3 DNA reads TGTGCCAGCAGTTACCGGGAAACACCGACTGGAAACACCATATATTTT.

The gene calls are TRBV10-3 and TRBJ2-3; 16 nucleotides align to TRBD2. CDR1 and CDR2 from the germline V gene are ENHRY and SYGVKD. The CDR3 runs 19 residues. After removal of 0 bases from V and 0 bases from J, the junction contained 3 bases not matched to a gene. The CDR3 loop is CAISESPGLAGGSTDTQYF. CDR3 bases: TGTGCCATCAGTGAGTCGCCGGGACTAGCGGGGGGGAGCACAGATACGCAGTATTTT.

The CDR3 loop reads CASIYYQPQHF. The CDR3 DNA reads TGTGCCAGCATCTACTATCAGCCCCAGCATTTT. The chain employs TRBV6-4 and TRBJ1-5; D is unresolved. V shed 7 bases and J shed 5 bases, with 6 bases lying between them. CDR1 and CDR2 (germline): MRHNA, SNTAGT. The CDR3 runs 11 residues.

The chain uses TRBV7-9 and TRBJ2-3; TRBD1 matches at 8 bases. CDR1 and CDR2 from the germline V gene are SEHNR and FQNEAQ (reference sequence). V trimming: 1 base; J trimming: 1 base; junction bases outside the gene matches: 1. This CDR3 has 15 residues. The CDR3 nucleotides are TGTGCCAGCAGCTTAGTACAGGGGGGCACAGATACGCAGTATTTT. This gives the protein CASSLVQGGTDTQYF.

The chain employs TRBV5-1 and TRBJ2-5; a possible D gene is TRBD1 (5 bases). Trimming pared 4 bases from V and 1 base from J, leaving 8 bases between. The germline gives CDR1 SGHRS, CDR2 YFSETQ. The length of the CDR3 is 13 residues. Written as DNA, the CDR3 is TGCGCCAGCAGCCAGGGCCTCCAAGAGACCCAGTACTTC. Translation gives CASSQGLQETQYF. Full variable domain (outside the CDR3, taken from reference TRBV5-1 and TRBJ2-5): KAGVTQTPRYLIKTRGQQVTLSCSPISGHRSVSWYQQTPGQGLQFLFEYFSETQRNKGNFPGRFSGRQFSNSRSEMNVSTLELGDSALYLCASSQGLQETQYFGPGTRLLVL.

This chain joins TRBV27 and TRBJ2-7; D is perhaps TRBD2 (7 bases). Trimming removed 5 bases from V and 2 bases from J, with 19 bases in between. Germline V CDR1 and CDR2: MNHEY, SMNVEV (reference sequence). The CDR3 consists of 16 residues. The CDR3 loop reads CASSPMGGGIPYEQYF. Here the CDR3 DNA reads TGTGCCAGCAGTCCAATGGGGGGGGGCATTCCCTACGAGCAGTACTTC.

Concerning this clone itself: In the same sample, other DNA sequences code for this CDR3. The V call is TRBV6-1, the J call TRBJ1-5; unclear D gene. V lost 2 bases, J lost 4 bases, and 6 bases lay in between. The germline gives CDR1 MNHNS, CDR2 SASEGT. The CDR3 is 13 amino acids. The CDR3 DNA follows: TGTGCCAGCAGTGAACGGGGAAATCAGCCCCAGCATTTT. As protein: CASSERGNQPQHF.

The chain employs TRBV6-1 and TRBJ2-3; possible D gene TRBD1, 5 bases. Trimming stripped 3 bases from V and 0 bases from J, with 10 bases between. CDR1 is MNHNS, CDR2 SASEGT, per germline. The CDR3 is 15 residues long. The CDR3 loop is CASSDPQGSTDTQYF. In nucleotides, the CDR3 is TGTGCCAGCAGTGATCCGCAGGGCAGCACAGATACGCAGTATTTT.

The chain links TRBV4-1 to TRBJ1-2, with 7 bases identical to TRBD1. The CDR3 consists of 15 residues. V shed 4 bases and J 2 bases; nucleotides not matched to a gene: 7. Germline V gene sequence: CDR1 MGHRA, CDR2 YSYEKL. CDR3 sequence: CASSRSQGMNYGYTF. The CDR3 nucleotides read TGCGCCAGCAGCCGGTCACAGGGGATGAACTATGGCTACACCTTC.

V is TRBV4-1 and J is TRBJ2-7; TRBD1 aligns across 9 bases. The CDR3 length is 15 residues. The germline CDR1 and CDR2 sequences are MGHRA and YSYEKL. After removal of 4 bases from V and 4 bases from J, the junction contained 8 bases not matched to a gene. The CDR3 sequence is CASSPTGTGTYEQYF. The CDR3 DNA reads as TGCGCCAGCAGCCCCACCGGGACAGGGACATACGAGCAGTACTTC.

This chain joins TRBV28 and TRBJ2-1; D is unclear. Germline values: CDR1 MDHEN, CDR2 SYDVKM. The CDR3 runs 12 residues. The ends were cut back, 5 bases at V and 9 bases at J, with 11 bases in the middle. The CDR3 coding sequence is TGTGCCAGCAGTATTACCTCGGTTGAGCAGTTCTTC. The encoded protein is CASSITSVEQFF.

The genes are TRBV7-2 and TRBJ2-1, with 8 positions matching TRBD1. The CDR3 loop spans 16 amino acids. CDR1 and CDR2 (germline): SGHTA, FQGNSA. J gave up 3 bases and V 4 bases, and 8 bases lay outside the gene matches. The CDR3 is CASSSSQGAGYNEQFF. In DNA form, the CDR3 reads TGTGCCAGCAGCTCCTCCCAGGGGGCGGGCTACAATGAGCAGTTCTTC. Full variable domain (remainder filled in from reference TRBV7-2 and TRBJ2-1): GAGVSQSPSNKVTEKGKDVELRCDPISGHTALYWYRQSLGQGLEFLIYFQGNSAPDKSGLPSDRFSAERTGGSVSTLTIQRTQQEDSAVYLCASSSSQGAGYNEQFFGPGTRLTVL.

This chain links TRBV12-2 with TRBJ1-4; the listed D gene, TRBD1, was not tested against the DNA. TRBV12-2 is a pseudogene segment. The CDR3 is 14 residues long. Written as DNA, the CDR3 is TGTGCAAGTCGCCACAGGGTTACTAATGAAAAACTGTTTTTT. Translation: CASRHRVTNEKLFF.

The CDR3 is CASSPQPPRGTLTDTQYF. CDR3 nucleotide sequence: TGTGCCAGCAGCCCTCAACCCCCCAGGGGGACCCTCACAGATACGCAGTATTTT. V gene TRBV4-2 combines with J gene TRBJ2-3, with 7 nucleotides matching TRBD1. V trimming: 4 bases; J trimming: 2 bases; junction bases outside the gene matches: 15. This CDR3 has 18 amino acids. From germline, CDR1 is LGHNA and CDR2 YNFKEQ.

The chain couples TRBV7-3 to TRBJ2-6, with D maybe TRBD1 (8 bases). In germline, CDR1 is SGHTA, CDR2 FQGTGA. Trimming took 6 bases from V and 0 from J, leaving 18 bases between them. The CDR3 sequence is 18 residues long. The DNA of the CDR3 is TGTGCCAGCAGTAGGGGAGGGACAGGAATCTCTGGGGCCAACGTCCTGACTTTC. It specifies CASSRGGTGISGANVLTF.

For the CDR3, the DNA is TGTGCCAGCAGCTACCTAGGACAGAATCAGCCCCAGCATTTT. It translates to CASSYLGQNQPQHF. The gene calls are TRBV7-9 and TRBJ1-5; TRBD1 is a possible D gene (6 bases). The V end was cut by 4 bases, the J end by 4 bases, with 11 bases between. In germline, CDR1 is SEHNR, CDR2 FQNEAQ (reference sequence). This CDR3 has 14 amino acids.

V gene TRBV2 combines with J gene TRBJ2-7, with D possibly being TRBD1 (5 bases). Deletions cut 7 bases from V and 0 bases from J, with 7 bases between. CDR1 is SNHLY and CDR2 is FYNNEI in the germline V gene. The CDR3 has 12 amino acids. The CDR3 bases are TGTGCCAGCACTGACAGCTCCTACGAGCAGTACTTC. It codes for CASTDSSYEQYF. Full variable domain (remainder filled in from reference TRBV2 and TRBJ2-7): EPEVTQTPSHQVTQMGQEVILRCVPISNHLYFYWYRQILGQKVEFLVSFYNNEISEKSEIFDDQFSVERPDGSNFTLKIRSTKLEDSAMYFCASTDSSYEQYFGPGTRLTVT.

The chain employs TRBV5-1 and TRBJ2-7, with D tentatively TRBD2 (5 bases). Deletions cut 2 bases from V and 4 bases from J, with 25 bases between. The CDR3 has 18 residues. Germline CDR1 is SGHRS and CDR2 is YFSETQ. The CDR3: CASSFSLARGMLYYEQYF. The CDR3 DNA follows: TGCGCCAGCAGCTTTTCGCTAGCCCGGGGTATGTTGTATTACGAGCAGTACTTC.

The chain recombines TRBV27 with TRBJ2-1; TRBD2 agrees at 9 bases. CDR1 MNHEY and CDR2 SMNVEV come from the germline V gene (reference sequence). V lost 2 bases, J lost 5 bases, and 13 bases stayed unmatched. The CDR3 has 18 amino acids. This chain's CDR3 is CASSLRFQGVAGDNEQFF. DNA for the CDR3: TGTGCCAGCAGTTTAAGATTTCAAGGGGTAGCGGGAGACAATGAGCAGTTCTTC.

The J gene is TRBJ2-7, the V gene TRBV28; TRBD1 matches at 11 bases. Germline V gives CDR1 MDHEN, CDR2 SYDVKM. Trimming at V came to 5 bases and at J to 4 bases, leaving 7 bases not matched to a gene. The CDR3 consists of 15 residues. The chain's CDR3 is CASSTTDRGQYEQYF. CDR3 DNA: TGTGCCAGCAGTACCACGGACAGGGGGCAGTACGAGCAGTACTTC. The variable domain in full, with the rest retrieved from reference TRBV28 and TRBJ2-7, is DVKVTQSSRYLVKRTGEKVFLECVQDMDHENMFWYRQDPGLGLRLIYFSYDVKMKEKGDIPEGYSVSREKKERFSLILESASTNQTSMYLCASSTTDRGQYEQYFGPGTRLTVT.

The V and J genes are TRBV5-1 and TRBJ2-3; D is unclear. V dropped 0 bases and J dropped 1 base, with 12 bases sitting between them. From germline, CDR1 is SGHRS and CDR2 YFSETQ. The CDR3 contains 16 residues. The CDR3 region has the DNA TGCGCCAGCAGCTTGGGTAGCAATGGTGGCACAGATACGCAGTATTTT. Protein product: CASSLGSNGGTDTQYF.

The rearrangement links TRBV7-2 to TRBJ2-1, with D perhaps matching TRBD2 (5 bases). Per germline, CDR1 SGHTA and CDR2 FQGNSA. This CDR3 is 19 amino acids long. V was shortened by 5 bases and J by 0 bases, with 23 bases between the two germline ends. CDR3 amino acids: CASSPYGKTSINSYNEQFF. Written as DNA, the CDR3 is TGTGCCAGCAGCCCATACGGGAAGACATCAATAAACTCCTACAATGAGCAGTTCTTC.

This chain connects TRBV18 to TRBJ1-1; TRBD1 might be the D (5 bases). With 3 bases removed from V and 0 bases from J, the gap between germline ends came to 8 bases. Germline V gene lookup returns CDR1 KGHSH and CDR2 LQKENI. The CDR3 extends over 14 amino acids. CDR3 loop: CASSPQGLNTEAFF. The CDR3 DNA reads TGTGCCAGCTCACCCCAGGGTTTGAACACTGAAGCTTTCTTT.